This is a list of T cell receptor beta chains from one sample in a study of immune heterogeneity within non-small cell lung tumors. TCRdb passed the multiplex PCR reads through MiXCR, listing each CDR3 protein once. The sample has a few thousand distinct CDR3 sequences, 15% to 20% seen once. Source material: lung tumor tissue. All receptors derive from a middle-aged man with non-small cell lung cancer. Each CDR3 is given with its conserved first and last residue. A D gene is named only where the DNA matches it firmly. The size field is filled for only some rows; it gives once, few, many or a size class.

v_call	d_call	clone_size	j_call	cdr3_nt	cdr3_aa
TRBV11-2	-	medium-sized	TRBJ2-7	TGTGCCAGCAGCTTTAGCGGTAGCTCCTACGAGCAGTACTTC	CASSFSGSSYEQYF
TRBV4-3	TRBD1	-	TRBJ2-6	TGCGCCAACAGCCAAGGGACAGGGACTGAGGCCAACGTCCTGACTTTC	CANSQGTGTEANVLTF
TRBV25-1	TRBD1	few	TRBJ2-1	TGTGCCAGCAGTGAATCGTTGGGACAGGTGAGCCAGCATGAGCAGTTCTTC	CASSESLGQVSQHEQFF
TRBV5-5	TRBD1	medium-sized	TRBJ1-2	TGTGCCAGCAGCTTGGCGACAGGGATCTCCTATGGCTACACCTTC	CASSLATGISYGYTF
TRBV12-3/TRBV12-4	-	medium-sized	TRBJ1-6	TGTGCCAGCAGTCCAAGGGACGGACGAGAACCCCTCCACTTT	CASSPRDGREPLHF
TRBV11-2	TRBD1	few	TRBJ2-7	TGTGTCAGCAGCCGGCCGGGACAGTCCTACGAGCAGTACTTC	CVSSRPGQSYEQYF
TRBV20-1	TRBD2	medium-sized	TRBJ2-4	TGCAGTGCTAGAGATAGATCTAGCGGGAGAGCCAAAAACATTCAGTACTTC	CSARDRSSGRAKNIQYF
TRBV6-5	-	medium-sized	TRBJ1-1	TGTGCCAGCAGTTACTCGGCTGCGTCGAACACTGAAGCTTTCTTT	CASSYSAASNTEAFF
TRBV20-1	-	medium-sized	TRBJ2-1	TGCAGGGCGAGTAGCGTAGCTTCCTACAATGAGCAGTTCTTC	CRASSVASYNEQFF
TRBV20-1	TRBD1	once	TRBJ2-1	TGCAGTGCTAACCGACAGGGTGATGGGGGAGAGCAGTTCTTC	CSANRQGDGGEQFF
TRBV6-2/TRBV6-3	-	medium-sized	TRBJ2-1	TGTGCCAGCAGAGGTATCGGGACCGCCAGCTACAATGAGCAGTTCTTC	CASRGIGTASYNEQFF
TRBV18	-	-	TRBJ2-2	TGTGCCAGCTCACCACGTCAGGGTGGGTTCAACGGGGAGCTGTTTTTT	CASSPRQGGFNGELFF
TRBV6-1	TRBD1	medium-sized	TRBJ1-4	TGTGCCAGCAGTGAAGCCCAGGGGACAGGGGGCGAAAAACTGTTTTTT	CASSEAQGTGGEKLFF
TRBV19	-	medium-sized	TRBJ2-1	TGTGCCAGTAGTACGGGAGAATACAATGAGCAGTTCTTC	CASSTGEYNEQFF
TRBV13	TRBD1	medium-sized	TRBJ1-4	TGTGCCAGCAACGAACAGGGGAATAATGAAAAACTGTTTTTT	CASNEQGNNEKLFF
TRBV18	-	medium-sized	TRBJ2-1	TGTGCCAGCTCAACCCTAGACAGGCCCTCTACCTACAATGAGCAGTTCTTC	CASSTLDRPSTYNEQFF
TRBV24-1	-	medium-sized	TRBJ1-2	TGTGCCACCAGTAAAAGGGGGAACTATGGCTACACCTTC	CATSKRGNYGYTF
TRBV11-2	-	medium-sized	TRBJ2-3	TGTGCCAGCAGCTTAGAGGGGGGAAGCACAGATACGCAGTATTTT	CASSLEGGSTDTQYF
TRBV28	-	medium-sized	TRBJ1-1	TGTGCCAGCCTGCAAGGAGGCACTGAAGCTTTCTTT	CASLQGGTEAFF
TRBV28	-	medium-sized	TRBJ2-7	TGTGCCAGCACCGATACAGGGGAGGTGGACGAGCAGTACTTC	CASTDTGEVDEQYF
TRBV15	-	medium-sized	TRBJ1-5	TGTGCCACCAGCAGAGAAGGGTCAGGGCCAAATCAGCCCCAGCATTTT	CATSREGSGPNQPQHF
TRBV5-1	-	medium-sized	TRBJ1-3	TGCGCCAGCAGCTTGGACGGCCAGCCAGGGTACACCATATATTTT	CASSLDGQPGYTIYF
TRBV7-9	TRBD1	few	TRBJ2-1	TGTGCCAGCAGCTTAGGGATACCGGGACAGTCCTACAATGAGCAGTTCTTC	CASSLGIPGQSYNEQFF
TRBV4-2	-	medium-sized	TRBJ1-6	TGTGCCAGCAGCCAAGCTGGTTCGGGCTCCTATAATTCACCCCTCCACTTT	CASSQAGSGSYNSPLHF
TRBV2	TRBD2	medium-sized	TRBJ2-7	TGTGCCAGCAGTGAGGGGACTGCCCTAGCGGGGTATGAGCAGTACTTC	CASSEGTALAGYEQYF
TRBV5-1	-	-	TRBJ2-7	TGCGCCAGCATCGCCCGGACATGTTACTCCTACGAGCAGTACTTC	CASIARTCYSYEQYF
TRBV2	-	medium-sized	TRBJ1-2	TGTGCCAGCAGTGAAGTGGGGGGGAGCTATGGCTACACCTTC	CASSEVGGSYGYTF